A selection of T cell receptor beta chains follows, all from one sample in a study of blood T cell repertoires in COVID-19. Produced via immunoSEQ multiplex PCR; TCRdb's table is partial and in-frame only. The sample contains under 250,000 clones, roughly four fifths of which appear only once. Material: peripheral blood. The receptors stem from an elderly man with acute or convalescent COVID-19. CDR3s include the opening cysteine and the closing phenylalanine or tryptophan.

CDR3: CASSLISYSPEQYF; V: TRBV7-2; J: TRBJ2-7
CDR3: CASSQDRGTEQFF; V: TRBV3-1/TRBV3-2; J: TRBJ2-1
CDR3: CASSLVGGWGNEQFF; V: TRBV7-9; J: TRBJ2-1
CDR3: CASSPGGLAGGNEQFF; V: TRBV19; J: TRBJ2-1
CDR3: CASSPAGDPSGPHNEQFF; V: TRBV7-9; J: TRBJ2-1
CDR3: CAWDSGTQNTQYF; V: TRBV30; J: TRBJ2-3
CDR3: CASSLAGRVAGNTIYF; V: TRBV5-1; J: TRBJ1-3
CDR3: CASSPDRGAGYGYTF; V: TRBV18; J: TRBJ1-2
CDR3: CASSESDRGNSPLHF; V: TRBV10-2; J: TRBJ1-6
CDR3: CASSLEEDRGRKGDQPQHF; V: TRBV5-1; J: TRBJ1-5
CDR3: CASSNGQGAGQPQHF; V: TRBV18; J: TRBJ1-5
CDR3: CASSLNRPENEQYF; V: TRBV5-1; J: TRBJ2-7
CDR3: CASNRDRNSPLHF; V: TRBV19; J: TRBJ1-6
CDR3: CATSESGGVSSYEQYF; V: TRBV24-1; J: TRBJ2-7
CDR3: CASSRDSDNSPLHF; V: TRBV27; J: TRBJ1-6
CDR3: CASSSGLDHGELFF; V: TRBV7-2; J: TRBJ2-2
CDR3: CASSEGAHPNQPQHF; V: TRBV6-1; J: TRBJ1-5
CDR3: CASKAGTGGVKLFF; V: TRBV6-5; J: TRBJ1-4